The clone carrying this TCR beta chain was recorded at least ten times. What it binds is unknown. These data belong to a study of T cells after yellow fever vaccination. Synthesis of TCR cDNA relied on 5'RACE template switching, which attached a universal primer site and UMIs. One entry per CDR3 protein, called by TCRdb with MiXCR from the 5' RACE reads. Of 100,000 to 150,000 distinct CDR3 sequences listed, 7.4% were seen once; the top ten hold about 2.7%. CDR3 length: 13 residues. Germline V lookup: CDR1 SGHVS, CDR2 FNYEAQ. V lost 5 bases, J lost 5 bases, and 12 bases lay in between. Study results and caveats: Clonotypes shared by both compartments, CD4 and CD8, made up a small share. Weaker overall, the secondary response nonetheless peaked faster (day 5 versus 15).

The V gene is TRBV7-6, the J gene TRBJ1-1; D perhaps matches TRBD1 (5 bases). Here the sequenced sample was CD4+ T cells sorted from PBMCs, taken approximately 11 days after the first yellow fever vaccination. The origin of this receptor is a man younger than 30 who received the YFV17D yellow fever vaccine. For the CDR3, the DNA is TGTGCCAGCAGCACCCAACCAGGGACTGAAGCTTTCTTT. Amino acid sequence: CASSTQPGTEAFF.